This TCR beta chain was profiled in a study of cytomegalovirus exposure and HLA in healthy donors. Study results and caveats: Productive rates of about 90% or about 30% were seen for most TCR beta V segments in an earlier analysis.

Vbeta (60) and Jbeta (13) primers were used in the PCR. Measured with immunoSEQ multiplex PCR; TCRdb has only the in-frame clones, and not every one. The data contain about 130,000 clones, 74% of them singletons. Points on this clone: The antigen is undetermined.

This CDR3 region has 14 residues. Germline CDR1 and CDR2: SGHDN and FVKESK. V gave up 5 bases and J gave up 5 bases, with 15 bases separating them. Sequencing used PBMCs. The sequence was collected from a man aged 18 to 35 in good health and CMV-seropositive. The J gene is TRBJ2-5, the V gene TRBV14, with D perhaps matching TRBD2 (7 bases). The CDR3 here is CASSDLGGPETQYF. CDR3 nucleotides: TGTGCCAGCAGCGACTTGGGGGGGCCGGAGACCCAGTACTTC.